This is a list of T cell receptor beta chains from one sample in a study of blood T cell repertoires in COVID-19. Sequencing was performed with immunoSEQ multiplex PCR; in TCRdb, only in-frame clones are kept and a portion is missing. The sample has over 150,000 clones, 80% to 90% seen once; the top ten hold 1.5% to 2%. What was sequenced was peripheral blood. These receptor sequences come from a man between 18 and 35 years old who had recovered from COVID-19. Both conserved end residues are part of each CDR3. The D gene is left open where the match is weak. The listing skips clone size in some rows; elsewhere it reads once, few, many or a size class.

>TRBD1|17|TRBV5-4|TRBJ1-1|NA
TGTGCCAGCAGCTTGATGGGTCAGGGGGAAGGGAACACTGAAGCTTTCTTT
CASSLMGQGEGNTEAFF
>NA|16|TRBV4-1|TRBJ2-1|NA
TGCGCCAGCAGCCAAGGCTCACTGAGCTCCTACAATGAGCAGTTCTTC
CASSQGSLSSYNEQFF
>TRBD1|16|TRBV11-2|TRBJ1-3|NA
TGTGCCAGCAGCCAGCTGGACAGGCGGTATGGAAACACCATATATTTT
CASSQLDRRYGNTIYF
>NA|12|TRBV11-2|TRBJ1-1|NA
TGTGCCAGCTCGGGGGGGGGATTTGAAGCTTTCTTT
CASSGGGFEAFF
>TRBD1|16|TRBV7-6|TRBJ2-2|NA
TGTGCCAGCAGCTCCGGGCAGGGGGCGGTTTCCGGGGAGCTGTTTTTT
CASSSGQGAVSGELFF
>NA|12|TRBV5-6|TRBJ1-3|NA
TGTGCCAGCAGCTTGGTAGAAAACACCATATATTTT
CASSLVENTIYF
>NA|15|TRBV19|TRBJ1-5|NA
TGTGCCAGTAGTATAGAAGGGGTACGCAATCAGCCCCAGCATTTT
CASSIEGVRNQPQHF
>NA|15|TRBV3-1/TRBV3-2|TRBJ2-7|NA
TGTGCCAGCAGCCAAGGACAGGCTGTTCTGGGCGAGCAGTACTTC
CASSQGQAVLGEQYF
>TRBD1|15|TRBV6-5|TRBJ1-4|NA
TGTGCCAGCAGGCCAGGGAGCAGGGGGCATGAAAAACTGTTTTTT
CASRPGSRGHEKLFF
>NA|16|TRBV18|TRBJ2-6|NA
TGTGCCAGCTCACCGACGGGTGTCTCTGGGGCCAACGTCCTGACTTTC
CASSPTGVSGANVLTF
>TRBD2|13|TRBV19|TRBJ2-3|NA
TGTGCCAGTAGTCTAGCGGGATCTGATACGCAGTATTTT
CASSLAGSDTQYF
>TRBD1|18|TRBV5-1|TRBJ1-2|once
TGCGCCAGCAGCTTGGCCGGGGGACAGGGGGCCTCTAACTATGGCTACACCTTC
CASSLAGGQGASNYGYTF
>NA|16|TRBV18|TRBJ1-2|NA
TGTGCCAGCTCACCACAGGGGCCAACAATTATCTATGGCTACACCTTC
CASSPQGPTIIYGYTF
>TRBD1|13|TRBV2|TRBJ1-4|NA
TGTGCCAGCAGTTGGACAGGGGGTGAAAAACTGTTTTTT
CASSWTGGEKLFF
>TRBD1|21|TRBV5-1|TRBJ1-4|NA
TGCGCCAGCAGCTTGCTCGGATCGGTGACAGGGCGCCGGAACAGTAATGAAAAACTGTTTTTT
CASSLLGSVTGRRNSNEKLFF
>TRBD2|15|TRBV6-2/TRBV6-3|TRBJ2-3|NA
TGTGCCAGCAGCCCAGGACTAGCGGAAACAGATACGCAGTATTTT
CASSPGLAETDTQYF
>NA|12|TRBV10-2|TRBJ2-1|few
TGCGCCAGCAGTGACCACTACAATGAGCAGTTCTTC
CASSDHYNEQFF
>TRBD2|15|TRBV6-5|TRBJ2-3|NA
TGTGCCAGCAGTTCTTTAGCGGGAGGGGCAGATACGCAGTATTTT
CASSSLAGGADTQYF
>TRBD1|13|TRBV3-1/TRBV3-2|TRBJ1-2|NA
TGTGCCAGCAGCCCGAATACCGGACAGGCTTTCACCTTC
CASSPNTGQAFTF